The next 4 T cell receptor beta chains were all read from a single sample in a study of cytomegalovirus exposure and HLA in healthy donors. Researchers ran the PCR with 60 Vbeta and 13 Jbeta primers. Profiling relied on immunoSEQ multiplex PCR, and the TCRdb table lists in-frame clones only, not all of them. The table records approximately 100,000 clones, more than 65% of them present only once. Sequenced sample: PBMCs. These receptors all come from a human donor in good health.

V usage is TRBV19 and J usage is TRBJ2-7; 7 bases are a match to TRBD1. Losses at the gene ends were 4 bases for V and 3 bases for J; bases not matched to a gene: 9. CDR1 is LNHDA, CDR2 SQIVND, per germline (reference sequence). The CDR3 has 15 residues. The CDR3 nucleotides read TGTGCCAGTAGTAACTCCGGGACAGACCACTACGAGCAGTACTTC. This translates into CASSNSGTDHYEQYF.

The CDR3, as DNA: TGCGCCAGCAGCTTTAAGCCAGGGGGCCCAGGGGCAGATACGCAGTATTTT. It translates to CASSFKPGGPGADTQYF. V gene TRBV5-1 combines with J gene TRBJ2-3; TRBD1 aligns across 8 bases. Germline CDR1 is SGHRS and CDR2 is YFSETQ. CDR3 length: 17 amino acids. V lost 2 bases and J lost 4; bases outside the gene matches: 12.

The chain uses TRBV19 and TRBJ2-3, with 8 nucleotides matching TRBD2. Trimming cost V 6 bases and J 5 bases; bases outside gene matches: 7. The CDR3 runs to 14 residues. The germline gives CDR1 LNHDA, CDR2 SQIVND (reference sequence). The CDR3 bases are TGTGCCAGTAGCAAGGGGACTAGACAAGATACGCAGTATTTT. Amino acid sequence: CASSKGTRQDTQYF.

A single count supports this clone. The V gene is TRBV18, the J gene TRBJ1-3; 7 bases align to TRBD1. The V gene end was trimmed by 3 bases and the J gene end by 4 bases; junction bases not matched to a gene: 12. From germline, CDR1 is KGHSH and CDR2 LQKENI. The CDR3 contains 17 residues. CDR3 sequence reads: CASSPNPVGGFGNTIYF. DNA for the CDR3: TGTGCCAGCTCACCGAACCCAGTAGGGGGCTTCGGAAACACCATATATTTT.